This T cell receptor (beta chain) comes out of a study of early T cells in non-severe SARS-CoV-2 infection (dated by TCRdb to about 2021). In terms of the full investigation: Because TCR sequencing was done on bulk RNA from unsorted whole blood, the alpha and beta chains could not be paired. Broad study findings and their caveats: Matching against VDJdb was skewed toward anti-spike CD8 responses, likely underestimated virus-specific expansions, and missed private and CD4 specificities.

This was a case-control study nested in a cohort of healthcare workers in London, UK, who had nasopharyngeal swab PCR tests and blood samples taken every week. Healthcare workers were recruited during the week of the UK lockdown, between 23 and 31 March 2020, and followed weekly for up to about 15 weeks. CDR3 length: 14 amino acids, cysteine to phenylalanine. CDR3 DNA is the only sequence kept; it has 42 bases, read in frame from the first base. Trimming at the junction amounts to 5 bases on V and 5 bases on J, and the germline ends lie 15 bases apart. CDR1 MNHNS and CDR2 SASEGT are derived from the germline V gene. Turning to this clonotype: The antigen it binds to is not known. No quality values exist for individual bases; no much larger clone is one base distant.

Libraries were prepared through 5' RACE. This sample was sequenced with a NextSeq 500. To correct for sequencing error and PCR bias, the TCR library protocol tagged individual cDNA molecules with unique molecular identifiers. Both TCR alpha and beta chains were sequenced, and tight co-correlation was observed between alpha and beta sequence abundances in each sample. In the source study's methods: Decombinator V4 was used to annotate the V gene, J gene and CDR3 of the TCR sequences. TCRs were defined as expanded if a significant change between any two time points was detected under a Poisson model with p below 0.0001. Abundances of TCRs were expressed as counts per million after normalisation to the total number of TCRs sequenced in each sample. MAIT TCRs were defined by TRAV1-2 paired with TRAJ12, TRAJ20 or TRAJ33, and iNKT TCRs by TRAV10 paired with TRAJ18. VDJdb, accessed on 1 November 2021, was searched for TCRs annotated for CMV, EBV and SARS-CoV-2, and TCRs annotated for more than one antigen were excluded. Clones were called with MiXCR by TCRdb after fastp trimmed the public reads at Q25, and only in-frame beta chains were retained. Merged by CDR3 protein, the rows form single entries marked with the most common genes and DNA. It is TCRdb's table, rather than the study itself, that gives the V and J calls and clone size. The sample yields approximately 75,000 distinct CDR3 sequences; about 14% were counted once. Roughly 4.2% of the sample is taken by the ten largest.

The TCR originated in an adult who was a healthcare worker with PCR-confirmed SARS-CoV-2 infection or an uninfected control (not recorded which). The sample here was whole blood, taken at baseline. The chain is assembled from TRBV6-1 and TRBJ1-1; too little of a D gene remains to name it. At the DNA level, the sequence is TGTGCCAGCAGTCGTGGAGGGCCGGGAACTGAAGCTTTCTTT. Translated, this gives CASSRGGPGTEAFF.